These 23 T cell receptor beta chains were all obtained from the same sample, sequenced in a study of blood T cell repertoires in COVID-19. Only in-frame clones appear in the TCRdb table, and some are missing; sequencing was by immunoSEQ multiplex PCR. The repertoire holds over 60,000 clones, around four fifths seen once, with 25% to 40% in the top ten. The sequenced material came from peripheral blood. All receptors come from a human donor in a cohort sampled during active COVID-19.

V is TRBV5-6 and J is TRBJ1-1; D is possibly TRBD1 (5 bases). V was shortened by 4 bases and J by 0 bases, with 7 bases between the two germline ends. The CDR3 sequence is 13 residues long. Germline assignment: CDR1 SGHDT and CDR2 YYEEEE. Written as DNA, the CDR3 is TGTGCCAGCAGCCAGGGATTGAACACTGAAGCTTTCTTT. Encoded protein: CASSQGLNTEAFF. Based on the CDR3 plus reference TRBV5-6 and TRBJ1-1, the full variable domain is DAGVTQSPTHLIKTRGQQVTLRCSPKSGHDTVSWYQQALGQGPQFIFQYYEEEERQRGNFPDRFSGHQFPNYSSELNVNALLLGDSALYLCASSQGLNTEAFFGQGTRLTVV.

This clone was counted between two and nine times. This sequence joins TRBV27 and TRBJ2-7; no clear D. Germline V gene data show CDR1 as MNHEY and CDR2 as SMNVEV (reference sequence). Trimming pared 3 bases from V and 4 bases from J, leaving 16 bases between. This CDR3 region has 15 residues. The CDR3 protein is CASSFTSSRGYEQYF. In DNA, the CDR3 is TGTGCCAGCAGTTTTACCTCCTCCCGCGGTTACGAGCAGTACTTC.

The gene calls are TRBV4-2 and TRBJ1-2, with D perhaps matching TRBD1 (6 bases). The CDR3 is 15 residues long. Germline V gene lookup returns CDR1 LGHNA and CDR2 YNFKEQ. Between the trimmed V and J ends, which lost 0 bases and 5 bases, there was a span of 13 bases. This CDR3 reads CASSQDLGGSYGYTF. DNA of the CDR3: TGTGCCAGCAGCCAAGATTTAGGGGGTTCGTATGGCTACACCTTC.

The chain couples TRBV6-5 to TRBJ2-3; 8 nucleotides match TRBD1. The V gene end was trimmed by 2 bases and the J gene end by 0 bases; junction bases not matched to a gene: 4. CDR3 length equals 16 residues. In germline, CDR1 is MNHEY, CDR2 SVGAGI. The CDR3 sequence: CASSYGDRGSTDTQYF. CDR3 sequence (DNA): TGTGCCAGCAGTTACGGCGACAGGGGAAGCACAGATACGCAGTATTTT.

V gene TRBV10-3 combines with J gene TRBJ2-2; D is perhaps TRBD1 (5 bases). The CDR3 totals 17 residues. Germline assignment: CDR1 ENHRY and CDR2 SYGVKD. Trimming removed 0 bases from V and 5 bases from J, with 16 bases in between. This chain's CDR3 is CAISESSGAGATGELFF. The CDR3 nucleotides read TGTGCCATCAGTGAGTCGAGTGGGGCAGGAGCAACCGGGGAGCTGTTTTTT.

The chain employs TRBV7-2 and TRBJ2-2; a possible D gene is TRBD2 (7 bases). Trimming took 3 bases from V and 7 from J, leaving 12 bases between them. CDR3 length equals 14 residues. The germline V gene has CDR1 SGHTA and CDR2 FQGNSA. The CDR3 DNA reads TGTGCCAGCAGCTTCGGGGGGCCCGGCGGGGAGCTGTTTTTT. As protein: CASSFGGPGGELFF.

This clone was recorded a few times. CDR3 protein: CASRAGTGGKNEQYF. CDR3 coding DNA: TGTGCCAGCAGAGCCGGGACAGGGGGGAAGAACGAGCAGTACTTC. The chain carries TRBV2 and TRBJ2-7; 11 bases match TRBD1. Germline CDR1 is SNHLY and CDR2 is FYNNEI. The CDR3 spans 15 residues. With V trimmed by 6 bases and J by 5 bases, 9 bases remained unmatched.

The J gene is TRBJ1-2, the V gene TRBV7-9, with D perhaps matching TRBD1 (6 bases). The germline V and J ends were trimmed by 6 bases and 3 bases, with 14 bases remaining between them. This CDR3 is 14 amino acids long. Germline loops: CDR1 SEHNR, CDR2 FQNEAQ (reference sequence). CDR3 protein: CASSHGQIHYGYTF. CDR3 bases: TGTGCCAGCAGTCACGGACAGATTCACTATGGCTACACCTTC.

This clone has more than one count but fewer than ten. The rearrangement joins TRBV6-5 to TRBJ1-1, with TRBD1 matching 8 bases. Germline V CDR1 and CDR2: MNHEY, SVGAGI. V lost 4 bases and J lost 4; bases outside the gene matches: 8. This CDR3 spans 15 amino acids. CDR3 nucleotides: TGTGCCAGCAGTTTTCAGGGGGCCCTTGGCACTGAAGCTTTCTTT. Amino acid sequence: CASSFQGALGTEAFF.

The chain combines TRBV7-9 with TRBJ2-7; possible D gene TRBD2, 5 bases. The CDR3 has 13 residues. Germline V CDR1 and CDR2: SEHNR, FQNEAQ (reference sequence). V shed 7 bases and J shed 7 bases, with 17 bases lying between them. The CDR3 coding sequence is TGTGCCAGCAACGACAATCGGAGGTTGGAGCAGTACTTC. Its translation: CASNDNRRLEQYF.

This chain links TRBV5-5 with TRBJ1-3, with D unresolved. The CDR3 extends over 13 amino acids. Germline CDR1 and CDR2: SGHKS and YYEKEE (reference sequence). The V end lost 4 bases, the J end lost 0 bases, and 5 bases lay between the germline ends. The CDR3 loop reads CASSPVSGNTIYF. CDR3 nucleotide sequence: TGTGCCAGCAGCCCCGTCTCTGGAAACACCATATATTTT.

The V gene is TRBV6-2 or TRBV6-3, the J gene TRBJ2-3; 7 positions match TRBD2. The CDR3 runs 14 residues. Germline V gene data show CDR1 as MNHEY and CDR2 as SVGEGT. V lost 4 bases to trimming and J lost 4 bases; unmatched junction nucleotides: 5. The CDR3, as DNA: TGTGCCAGCAGTTTCGGACTAGGTGCAGATACGCAGTATTTT. Protein product: CASSFGLGADTQYF.

The rearrangement uses TRBV7-2 and TRBJ2-3; D gene uncertain. The CDR3 is made up of 14 amino acids. The V gene's germline CDR1 is SGHTA and CDR2 FQGNSA. V lost 6 bases, J lost 2 bases, and 12 bases lay in between. CDR3 nucleotide sequence: TGTGCCAGCAGTTCCGACACCTCCACAGATACGCAGTATTTT. The encoded protein is CASSSDTSTDTQYF.

The table lists this clone with a few counts. The chain couples TRBV18 to TRBJ1-1; 7 nucleotides agree with TRBD1. V was clipped by 3 bases and J by 6 bases; unmatched bases: 16. The germline CDR1 and CDR2 sequences are KGHSH and LQKENI. This CDR3 is built from 17 residues. The CDR3 region has the DNA TGTGCCAGCTCACCCCGGAGCCGACAGGGAGGAGGGGCTGAAGCTTTCTTT. Residues: CASSPRSRQGGGAEAFF.

The V and J genes are TRBV10-3 and TRBJ2-7, with D possibly being TRBD1 (6 bases). The ends were cut back, 4 bases at V and 3 bases at J, with 13 bases in the middle. CDR1 and CDR2 (germline): ENHRY, SYGVKD. This CDR3 is built from 14 residues. The CDR3 loop reads CAISGRGSFYEQYF. CDR3 sequence (DNA): TGTGCCATCAGTGGTAGGGGGAGTTTCTACGAGCAGTACTTC.

V is TRBV9 and J is TRBJ1-3; D ambiguous. Germline CDR1 is SGDLS and CDR2 is YYNGEE. V was cut by 4 bases and J by 0 bases, with 8 bases left in between. This CDR3 has 14 residues. The CDR3 reads CASSPGNSGNTIYF. The CDR3 nucleotides are TGTGCCAGCAGCCCCGGGAACTCTGGAAACACCATATATTTT.

This clone was seen a handful of times. The V and J genes are TRBV27 and TRBJ1-5; 8 nucleotides align to TRBD1. Germline CDR1 is MNHEY and CDR2 is SMNVEV (reference sequence). The CDR3 runs to 15 residues. Trimming at V came to 2 bases and at J to 4 bases, leaving 4 bases not matched to a gene. Here the CDR3 reads CASSLGDRGNQPQHF. DNA of the CDR3: TGTGCCAGCAGTTTAGGAGACAGGGGTAATCAGCCCCAGCATTTT.

The chain recombines TRBV5-1 with TRBJ2-5; 9 bases map to TRBD2. Germline-derived CDR1 and CDR2 are SGHRS and YFSETQ. The CDR3 has 16 amino acids. V gave up 4 bases and J gave up 1 base; unmatched junction bases: 8. The CDR3 spells CASSPGPAGGQETQYF. The CDR3 nucleotides are TGCGCCAGCAGCCCCGGCCCAGCGGGAGGCCAAGAGACCCAGTACTTC.

V gene TRBV19 combines with J gene TRBJ2-6, with 7 positions matching TRBD2. This CDR3 spans 16 amino acids. Germline V CDR1 and CDR2: LNHDA, SQIVND (reference sequence). Trimming removed 3 bases from V and 2 bases from J; junction bases left unmatched: 4. In DNA, the CDR3 is TGTGCCAGTAGTATGGCGGGAGAGGCTGGGGCCAACGTCCTGACTTTC. Protein product: CASSMAGEAGANVLTF.

The genes are TRBV24-1 and TRBJ2-3; 8 bases line up with TRBD2. From germline, CDR1 is KGHDR and CDR2 SFDVKD. The CDR3 sequence is 17 residues long. V lost 1 base and J lost 5; bases outside the gene matches: 10. CDR3: CATSDFRAGGAGDTQYF. DNA of the CDR3: TGTGCCACCAGTGATTTTCGTGCCGGGGGGGCTGGAGATACGCAGTATTTT.

The chain has TRBV7-9 and TRBJ2-7; D is undetermined. Germline V gene data show CDR1 as SEHNR and CDR2 as FQNEAQ (reference sequence). The CDR3 loop spans 14 amino acids. V lost 0 bases to trimming and J lost 2 bases, with 8 bases between them. In nucleotides, the CDR3 is TGTGCCAGCAGCTTAGCTGGAGAGACCTACGAGCAGTACTTC. As protein: CASSLAGETYEQYF. Full variable domain (remainder filled in from reference TRBV7-9 and TRBJ2-7): DTGVSQNPRHKITKRGQNVTFRCDPISEHNRLYWYRQTLGQGPEFLTYFQNEAQLEKSRLLSDRFSAERPKGSFSTLEIQRTEQGDSAMYLCASSLAGETYEQYFGPGTRLTVT.

This clone was seen once. The genes are TRBV7-2 and TRBJ2-1; possible D gene TRBD2, 7 bases. V lost 4 bases and J lost 9, with 25 bases in between. The CDR3 is made up of 17 amino acids. Germline V gives CDR1 SGHTA, CDR2 FQGNSA. Here the CDR3 reads CASSSSVGWGGLSEQFF. The DNA of the CDR3 is TGTGCCAGCAGCTCAAGCGTCGGGTGGGGGGGCCTAAGTGAGCAGTTCTTC.

The chain carries TRBV11-2 and TRBJ1-2; the D gene is possibly TRBD1 (6 bases). The V gene lost 4 bases and the J gene lost 6 bases, with 21 bases spanning the gap. The germline CDR1 and CDR2 sequences are SGHAT and FQNNGV. This CDR3 is built from 16 residues. The CDR3 DNA reads as TGTGCCAGCAGCTCCGGGTCCGGGGGGCAGATCCATGGCTACACCTTC. The encoded protein is CASSSGSGGQIHGYTF.